The next 30 T cell receptor beta chains were all read from a single sample in a study of cytotoxic CD8 clonotypes in ibrutinib-treated CLL. Repertoires were generated with immunoSEQ multiplex PCR, while TCRdb's copy carries only in-frame clones and drops some. The sample lists 330,000 or so clones; over 55% were seen once. This specimen was PBMCs, taken after 36 months of ibrutinib treatment. These receptors came from a human donor with chronic lymphocytic leukemia.

V usage is TRBV2 and J usage is TRBJ2-7; maybe TRBD1 (5 bases). CDR1 is SNHLY and CDR2 is FYNNEI in the germline V gene. Deletions cut 4 bases from V and 4 bases from J, with 11 bases between. The CDR3 runs 13 residues. As DNA, the CDR3 is TGTGCCAGCAGTGTCAGGTACAGGTACGAGCAGTACTTC. Translating it yields CASSVRYRYEQYF.

This chain joins TRBV28 and TRBJ2-3; TRBD2 agrees at 7 bases. In germline, CDR1 is MDHEN, CDR2 SYDVKM. The CDR3 length is 16 residues. The ends lost 7 bases at V and 5 bases at J; junction bases unmatched: 15. The DNA for the CDR3 is TGTGCCAGCACCCCTTCGGGCGGGAGCGGGAAAGATACGCAGTATTTT. Amino acids: CASTPSGGSGKDTQYF.

The chain links TRBV18 to TRBJ2-7; D not certain. The CDR3 loop spans 12 amino acids. The germline gives CDR1 KGHSH, CDR2 LQKENI. The V and J ends lost 6 bases and 3 bases respectively, with 9 bases between them. The CDR3 sequence: CASSPTYYEQYF. DNA for the CDR3: TGTGCCAGCTCGCCCACATACTACGAGCAGTACTTC.

This clone was seen a handful of times. CDR3 region: CASRSGTGYEQYF. CDR3 in DNA: TGTGCCAGCAGGTCCGGGACAGGCTACGAGCAGTACTTC. This chain joins TRBV28 and TRBJ2-7, with TRBD1 matching over 8 bases. J gave up 3 bases and V 6 bases, and 4 bases lay outside the gene matches. Germline V gene lookup returns CDR1 MDHEN and CDR2 SYDVKM. The CDR3 contains 13 residues.

The chain links TRBV18 to TRBJ1-5, with 7 bases matching TRBD1. The CDR3 totals 16 residues. The trim removed 4 bases at V and 6 bases at J, leaving 12 bases unmatched. Germline-derived CDR1 and CDR2 are KGHSH and LQKENI. The CDR3 nucleotides are TGTGCCAGCTCACTCCTAACAGGGGTTGGGGGTCAGCCCCAGCATTTT. Its translation is CASSLLTGVGGQPQHF.

The J gene is TRBJ2-1, the V gene TRBV7-8; 11 bases map to TRBD2. The germline CDR1 and CDR2 sequences are SGHVS and FQNEAQ. The CDR3 has 16 residues. Trimming at V came to 1 base and at J to 10 bases, leaving 9 bases not matched to a gene. The CDR3 region has the DNA TGTGCCAGCAGCTTAGTAAGGCTAGCGGGGGGAGAAGAGCAGTTCTTC. It codes for CASSLVRLAGGEEQFF.

This clone has a handful of counts. The chain is built from TRBV6-1 and TRBJ2-7, with 7 bases fitting TRBD1. Per germline, CDR1 MNHNS and CDR2 SASEGT. V lost 3 bases, J lost 2 bases, and 1 base stayed unmatched. This CDR3 region has 13 residues. Here the CDR3 DNA reads TGTGCCAGCAGTGAGGACAGGACCTACGAGCAGTACTTC. Its protein product is CASSEDRTYEQYF.

CDR3 amino acids: CATSRERGGHWEQYF. CDR3 nucleotides: TGTGCCACCAGCAGAGAGAGGGGGGGCCACTGGGAGCAGTACTTC. The chain has TRBV15 and TRBJ2-7, with a tentative D call TRBD2 (7 bases). Germline V gives CDR1 LNHNV, CDR2 YYDKDF (reference sequence). The CDR3 length is 15 residues. V was pared by 0 bases and J by 7 bases, with 16 bases between.

This clone was recorded a few times. The chain has TRBV15 and TRBJ2-1; D not certain. Germline V CDR1 and CDR2: LNHNV, YYDKDF (reference sequence). This CDR3 contains 14 residues. The V gene lost 0 bases and the J gene lost 7 bases, with 10 bases spanning the gap. CDR3 sequence (DNA): TGTGCCACCAGCAGAGAGTTTGTCCTGAATGAGCAGTTCTTC. Translation gives CATSREFVLNEQFF.

This clone was seen only a few times. J is TRBJ2-7 and V is TRBV19; 8 bases agree with TRBD1. Germline trimming cut 1 base from V and 0 bases from J; bases unmatched to any gene: 5. Germline V CDR1 and CDR2: LNHDA, SQIVND (reference sequence). CDR3 length: 16 amino acids. CDR3 sequence: CASSIATGELSYEQYF. For the CDR3, the DNA is TGTGCCAGTAGTATAGCGACAGGGGAGCTCTCCTACGAGCAGTACTTC.

The chain uses TRBV10-3 and TRBJ2-5; 9 bases map to TRBD2. Trimming took 3 bases from V and 3 from J; bases not matched to a gene: 5. CDR3 length: 15 amino acids. Germline CDR1 is ENHRY and CDR2 is SYGVKD. This chain's CDR3 is CAISDGGRVKETQYF. The CDR3 nucleotides read TGTGCCATCAGTGATGGCGGGAGGGTCAAAGAGACCCAGTACTTC.

The table lists this clone with a few counts. This chain links TRBV7-2 with TRBJ2-4; weak D call: TRBD2 (6 bases). The CDR3 is 14 amino acids. The V and J ends lost 3 bases and 5 bases respectively, with 11 bases between them. The germline V gene has CDR1 SGHTA and CDR2 FQGNSA. Written as DNA, the CDR3 is TGTGCCAGCAGCTTGGGGGGTAGTCAAAACATTCAGTACTTC. Translating gives CASSLGGSQNIQYF.

This clone was counted a few times. The sample has other DNA sequences that encode this CDR3 too. The V gene is TRBV27, the J gene TRBJ2-7; D possibly uses TRBD1 or TRBD2 (5 bases each). Looked up from germline, CDR1 is MNHEY and CDR2 is SMNVEV (reference sequence). V lost 6 bases and J 0 bases, leaving 9 bases between the germline ends. The CDR3 is made up of 13 amino acids. The CDR3 reads CASSRDRSYEQYF. CDR3 DNA: TGTGCCAGCAGCCGGGACCGCTCCTACGAGCAGTACTTC.

This clone was seen more than once but under ten times. This chain uses TRBV6-5 with TRBJ1-2; D ambiguous. CDR1 and CDR2 (germline): MNHEY, SVGAGI. With 7 bases removed from V and 2 bases from J, the gap between germline ends came to 8 bases. This CDR3 is 12 amino acids long. The CDR3 nucleotides read TGTGCCAGCACCCGCGACAACTATGGCTACACCTTC. This codes for CASTRDNYGYTF.

As DNA, the CDR3 is TGTGCCAGCAGTGTAGGGGCCTTGCCCCAGCATTTT. Amino acid sequence: CASSVGALPQHF. The genes are TRBV2 and TRBJ1-5; D might be TRBD1 (5 bases). Trimming removed 4 bases at V and 9 bases at J, with 10 bases between. The CDR3 is made up of 12 amino acids. The germline V gene encodes CDR1 SNHLY and CDR2 FYNNEI.

CDR3 in amino acids: CSVEEWDRTKMETQYF. CDR3 nucleotides: TGCAGCGTTGAAGAATGGGACAGGACAAAGATGGAGACCCAGTACTTC. The genes are TRBV29-1 and TRBJ2-5; 8 bases line up with TRBD1. V lost 0 bases, J lost 5 bases, and 11 bases stayed unmatched. CDR3 length: 16 amino acids. CDR1 is SQVTM, CDR2 ANQGSEA, per germline.

The CDR3 loop reads CASSSGTSQETQYF. CDR3 DNA sequence: TGCGCCAGCAGCTCCGGGACATCTCAAGAGACCCAGTACTTC. The chain uses TRBV5-1 and TRBJ2-5; D possibly corresponds to TRBD1 (6 bases). V was pared by 3 bases and J by 2 bases, with 11 bases between. The CDR3 runs to 14 residues. Germline V gene data show CDR1 as SGHRS and CDR2 as YFSETQ.

The J gene is TRBJ1-5, the V gene TRBV6-1; D gene ambiguous. Germline CDR1 is MNHNS and CDR2 is SASEGT. Trimming removed 2 bases at V and 9 bases at J, with 11 bases between. CDR3 size: 13 residues. The CDR3 sequence is CASSETPFRPQHF. The DNA of the CDR3 is TGTGCCAGCAGTGAAACACCGTTTCGGCCCCAGCATTTT.

In its sample, this clone was seen once. CDR3 amino acids: CASTLYEQYF. Written as DNA, the CDR3 is TGTGCCAGCACATTGTACGAGCAGTACTTC. The chain recombines TRBV2 with TRBJ2-7, with D unclear. Germline V CDR1 and CDR2: SNHLY, FYNNEI. V dropped 7 bases and J dropped 4 bases, with 5 bases sitting between them. The CDR3 has 10 residues.

In its sample, this clone was seen a few times. The CDR3 DNA follows: TGTGCCAGCAGCAACACCTACGAGCAGTACTTC. Its translation: CASSNTYEQYF. The genes are TRBV5-6 and TRBJ2-7; unclear D gene. CDR1 SGHDT and CDR2 YYEEEE come from the germline V gene. The CDR3 spans 11 residues. V lost 4 bases, J lost 2 bases, and 4 bases lay in between.

This clone was picked up a small number of times. This rearrangement joins TRBV4-1 to TRBJ2-3; D possibly corresponds to TRBD2 (6 bases). The germline gives CDR1 MGHRA, CDR2 YSYEKL. This CDR3 spans 18 amino acids. Trimming took off 1 base at V and 1 base at J, with 18 bases between the two ends. DNA for the CDR3: TGCGCCAGCAGCCAAGTATGGCGGGCGGAGCGGGGCACAGATACGCAGTATTTT. It codes for CASSQVWRAERGTDTQYF.

This rearrangement joins TRBV6-5 to TRBJ2-5; a possible D gene is TRBD2 (5 bases). V lost 3 bases, J lost 2 bases, and 10 bases lay in between. The CDR3 runs 14 residues. From germline, CDR1 is MNHEY and CDR2 SVGAGI. CDR3 DNA sequence: TGTGCCAGCAGTTATGAGGGCCGTCAAGAGACCCAGTACTTC. Protein: CASSYEGRQETQYF.

The rearrangement uses TRBV14 and TRBJ1-1; D uncertain. The CDR3 sequence is 15 residues long. The germline CDR1 and CDR2 sequences are SGHDN and FVKESK. Trimming stripped 0 bases from V and 5 bases from J, with 13 bases between. CDR3 DNA sequence: TGTGCCAGCAGCCAAGATACGGGGAGACGGACTGAAGCTTTCTTT. Translated, it gives CASSQDTGRRTEAFF. The variable domain in full, with the rest retrieved from reference TRBV14 and TRBJ1-1, is EAGVTQFPSHSVIEKGQTVTLRCDPISGHDNLYWYRRVMGKEIKFLLHFVKESKQDESGMPNNRFLAERTGGTYSTLKVQPAELEDSGVYFCASSQDTGRRTEAFFGQGTRLTVV.

The chain employs TRBV6-6 and TRBJ1-2, with 10 bases that match TRBD1. After removal of 7 bases from V and 7 bases from J, the junction contained 9 bases not matched to a gene. There are 14 residues in the CDR3. Germline CDR1 and CDR2: MNHNY and SVGAGI (reference sequence). CDR3 sequence reads: CASTTGQGDSGYTF. DNA for the CDR3: TGTGCCAGCACCACCGGACAGGGGGACAGTGGCTACACCTTC.

This clone was counted only a few times. The CDR3 region is CASSLGGLSRAGELFF. In nucleotides, the CDR3 is TGTGCCAGCAGTTTAGGGGGGCTCAGCCGCGCCGGGGAGCTGTTTTTT. The chain carries TRBV27 and TRBJ2-2; either TRBD1 or TRBD2 may supply D (6 bases each). V was shortened by 2 bases and J by 6 bases, with 16 bases between the two germline ends. Germline V gene data show CDR1 as MNHEY and CDR2 as SMNVEV (reference sequence). CDR3 length: 16 amino acids.

This clone was seen more than once but under ten times. In DNA form, the CDR3 reads TGCGCCAGCAGCTTGGGACTGACCTACGAGCAGTACTTC. It specifies CASSLGLTYEQYF. The gene calls are TRBV5-1 and TRBJ2-7; D call uncertain. V lost 0 bases and J 2 bases, leaving 6 bases between the germline ends. Germline V gene lookup returns CDR1 SGHRS and CDR2 YFSETQ. This CDR3 spans 13 amino acids.

The table lists this clone with a few counts. The rearrangement joins TRBV7-9 to TRBJ2-1; 10 nucleotides match TRBD1. Germline V gene sequence: CDR1 SEHNR, CDR2 FQNEAQ (reference sequence). CDR3 size: 17 residues. The J segment lost 7 bases and the V segment lost 4 bases, leaving 13 bases of the junction unmatched. In nucleotides, the CDR3 is TGTGCCAGCAGCTCTAGACACGGGACAGGGGATGGGAATGAGCAGTTCTTC. Its translation: CASSSRHGTGDGNEQFF.

This clone appeared a few times. The CDR3 DNA sequence: TGTGCCAGCAACCGGGACAGGGGAAGTTCGTCAATTGATGAGCAGTTCTTC. Translation gives CASNRDRGSSSIDEQFF. This sequence joins TRBV7-9 and TRBJ2-1; 10 positions match TRBD1. Trimming at V came to 7 bases and at J to 8 bases, leaving 17 bases not matched to a gene. The CDR3 sequence is 17 residues long. From germline, CDR1 is SEHNR and CDR2 FQNEAQ (reference sequence). The full variable domain, completed using reference TRBV7-9 and TRBJ2-1, is DTGVSQNPRHKITKRGQNVTFRCDPISEHNRLYWYRQTLGQGPEFLTYFQNEAQLEKSRLLSDRFSAERPKGSFSTLEIQRTEQGDSAMYLCASNRDRGSSSIDEQFFGPGTRLTVL.

V gene TRBV2 combines with J gene TRBJ1-1, with no clear D. The germline gives CDR1 SNHLY, CDR2 FYNNEI. The V end lost 10 bases, the J end lost 3 bases, and 9 bases lay between the germline ends. The CDR3 totals 11 residues. CDR3 sequence reads: CANGRDTEAFF. Written as DNA, the CDR3 is TGTGCCAACGGGAGGGACACTGAAGCTTTCTTT.

The count of this clone is one. J is TRBJ2-3 and V is TRBV28; D perhaps matches TRBD1 (6 bases). Germline CDR1 and CDR2: MDHEN and SYDVKM. The CDR3 has 15 amino acids. Trimming pared 7 bases from V and 5 bases from J, leaving 19 bases between. The CDR3, as DNA: TGTGCCAGCACTAGACAGGCTCCGGCTGTAGATACGCAGTATTTT. It is translated as CASTRQAPAVDTQYF.